The clone carrying this T cell receptor beta chain was seen more than once but under ten times. The time point: pre-sensitization, week 0. The treatment: therapeutic diphenylcyclopropenone sensitization with weekly scalp DPC. From whole blood left unfractionated, total RNA was extracted. Germline lookup yields CDR1 MNHEY and CDR2 SVGAGI. With 5 bases clipped from V and 7 bases from J, the junction kept 10 bases outside the gene matches. The CDR3 loop spans 14 amino acids. MiXCR was run by TCRdb on the RACE reads, yielding one entry per CDR3 protein. Found here are about 74,000 distinct CDR3 sequences, about 15% of them singletons; the top ten hold 3.5% to 6%. The data were taken from a study of human T cells and chemical hapten exposure. Whole-study context: Alopecia areata, totalis or universalis affected patients, mainly female.

Specimen: whole blood, collected in connection with sensitization to the hapten diphenylcyclopropenone (DPC). The rearrangement joins TRBV6-5 to TRBJ2-5; 7 nucleotides align to TRBD2. The TCR sequence derives from a woman in her forties or fifties with alopecia areata. Some clones in this sample may be carry-over from other donors' samples. CDR3 protein: CASSLTRGEGTQYF. The CDR3 DNA follows: TGTGCCAGCAGTCTCACGAGAGGGGAGGGGACCCAGTACTTC.